The T cell receptor beta chain described here comes from a study of blood T cell repertoires in COVID-19. Whole-study context: The samples span acute and convalescent COVID-19 from the United States, Italy and Spain. PBMCs, B-cell-depleted T cells, or T cells provided the cDNA or gDNA that made up the material.

The Seattle patients, enrolled during active infection, were followed longitudinally. The CDR3 runs 15 residues. Trimming shortened V by 7 bases and J by 1 base, and 16 bases separated the two germline ends. Germline CDR1 reads MNHEY; CDR2 reads SMNVEV (reference sequence). The authors' processing: Using reference gene primer amplification, nucleated cell counts were estimated. Generated by immunoSEQ multiplex PCR, the TCRdb table keeps only in-frame clones and is missing some. V, J and clone size derive from that table, while D and trimming were established from the DNA sequence. The sample records 200,000 to 300,000 clones, roughly 86% being singletons.

J is TRBJ1-1 and V is TRBV27; maybe TRBD1 (6 bases). The receptor was isolated from a woman aged 55-70 years with COVID-19, enrolled during active disease. The sequenced material came from peripheral blood. The CDR3 bases are TGTGCCAGCAAAGTTCAGGGGCTGAGGAACACTGAAGCTTTCTTT. Translated, it gives CASKVQGLRNTEAFF.